The rows below give T cell receptor beta chains drawn from one sample of a study of T cell repertoires in cytomegalovirus infection. One entry per CDR3 protein results from TCRdb running MiXCR on the reads. Here the sample spans roughly 600,000 distinct CDR3 sequences, approximately 24% being singletons. The sequenced sample was CD8+ T cells from PBMCs. The receptors stem from a human donor in good health (CMV status not recorded). Some clones in this sample may be carry-over from other donors' samples. Each CDR3 is given with its conserved first and last residue. A D gene is named only where the DNA matches it firmly.

V gene: TRBV6-5
D gene: NA
J gene: TRBJ1-1
CDR3 length: 15
CDR3 protein: CASSYEGVYDTEAFF

V gene: TRBV25-1
D gene: NA
J gene: TRBJ2-2
CDR3 length: 18
CDR3 protein: CASSEGVLRGANTGELFF

V gene: TRBV27
D gene: NA
J gene: TRBJ1-4
CDR3 length: 14
CDR3 protein: CASSQDRAGEKLFF

V gene: TRBV7-6
D gene: NA
J gene: TRBJ2-7
CDR3 length: 13
CDR3 protein: CASSSESLYEQYF

V gene: TRBV20-1
D gene: TRBD1
J gene: TRBJ2-7
CDR3 length: 13
CDR3 protein: CSAPGQTVYEQYF

V gene: TRBV20-1
D gene: NA
J gene: TRBJ2-1
CDR3 length: 13
CDR3 protein: CSASFRLWNEQFF

V gene: TRBV7-9
D gene: TRBD2
J gene: TRBJ2-7
CDR3 length: 16
CDR3 protein: CASSLAPSSGAYEQYF

V gene: TRBV12-3/TRBV12-4
D gene: TRBD2
J gene: TRBJ2-3
CDR3 length: 17
CDR3 protein: CASSGRLAGVSTDTQYF

V gene: TRBV4-1
D gene: NA
J gene: TRBJ1-1
CDR3 length: 14
CDR3 protein: CASSPEPVSTEAFF

V gene: TRBV7-9
D gene: NA
J gene: TRBJ2-5
CDR3 length: 14
CDR3 protein: CASSLERYPETQYF

V gene: TRBV9
D gene: NA
J gene: TRBJ1-1
CDR3 length: 13
CDR3 protein: CASSVGQKSEAFF

V gene: TRBV7-9
D gene: TRBD1
J gene: TRBJ1-1
CDR3 length: 16
CDR3 protein: CASRGSDRGVGTEAFF

V gene: TRBV6-2/TRBV6-3
D gene: TRBD1
J gene: TRBJ1-1
CDR3 length: 15
CDR3 protein: CASSYSQGVNTEAFF

V gene: TRBV7-4
D gene: NA
J gene: TRBJ2-2
CDR3 length: 17
CDR3 protein: CASSSSMGLKNTGELFF

V gene: TRBV4-1
D gene: TRBD1
J gene: TRBJ1-2
CDR3 length: 14
CDR3 protein: CASSLKQGAHGYTF

V gene: TRBV5-1
D gene: NA
J gene: TRBJ2-5
CDR3 length: 18
CDR3 protein: CASSLVPPDRDSQETQYF

V gene: TRBV27
D gene: NA
J gene: TRBJ1-2
CDR3 length: 12
CDR3 protein: CASSAGVSGYTF

V gene: TRBV20-1
D gene: TRBD1
J gene: TRBJ2-2
CDR3 length: 17
CDR3 protein: CSAPEPRQGVNTGELFF

V gene: TRBV28
D gene: TRBD1
J gene: TRBJ2-3
CDR3 length: 15
CDR3 protein: CASSFAGGFSDTQYF

V gene: TRBV5-4
D gene: TRBD1
J gene: TRBJ2-7
CDR3 length: 14
CDR3 protein: CASSTPGQVYEQYF

V gene: TRBV4-2
D gene: TRBD1
J gene: TRBJ2-7
CDR3 length: 15
CDR3 protein: CASSHKTGLSYEQYF

V gene: TRBV28
D gene: TRBD1
J gene: TRBJ2-5
CDR3 length: 15
CDR3 protein: CASSMDRGYQETQYF

V gene: TRBV7-6
D gene: TRBD1
J gene: TRBJ2-7
CDR3 length: 14
CDR3 protein: CASSLVGTEGEQYF

V gene: TRBV29-1
D gene: NA
J gene: TRBJ2-7
CDR3 length: 12
CDR3 protein: CSVEGFSYEQYF

V gene: TRBV10-3
D gene: NA
J gene: TRBJ2-5
CDR3 length: 12
CDR3 protein: CAIRDSEETQYF

V gene: TRBV7-9
D gene: NA
J gene: TRBJ2-4
CDR3 length: 17
CDR3 protein: CASSPFGAGIGKNIQYF

V gene: TRBV20-1
D gene: NA
J gene: TRBJ1-2
CDR3 length: 11
CDR3 protein: CSEGDNYGYTF

V gene: TRBV20-1
D gene: TRBD2
J gene: TRBJ2-1
CDR3 length: 14
CDR3 protein: CSARDGGGYNEQFF

V gene: TRBV19
D gene: NA
J gene: TRBJ1-4
CDR3 length: 15
CDR3 protein: CASSSRMGANEKLFF

V gene: TRBV3-1
D gene: NA
J gene: TRBJ1-3
CDR3 length: 13
CDR3 protein: CASSRIKGNTIYF

V gene: TRBV10-3
D gene: TRBD1
J gene: TRBJ2-1
CDR3 length: 13
CDR3 protein: CAIRMTGKDEQFF

V gene: TRBV6-6
D gene: NA
J gene: TRBJ1-1
CDR3 length: 13
CDR3 protein: CASSLTVDTEAFF

V gene: TRBV4-1
D gene: TRBD1
J gene: TRBJ1-2
CDR3 length: 17
CDR3 protein: CASSQGFTGATPYGYTF

V gene: TRBV7-6
D gene: TRBD2
J gene: TRBJ2-1
CDR3 length: 14
CDR3 protein: CASSAGGFYNEQFF